A selection of T cell receptor beta chains follows, all from one sample in a study of T cells in Graves' hyperthyroidism and ophthalmopathy. TCRdb independently ran MiXCR on the multiplex PCR reads; one entry per CDR3 protein. This table holds around 520,000 distinct CDR3 sequences, approximately 15% found once. The sample taken for sequencing was blood. These receptors were collected from a woman aged 18-35 years with Graves' hyperthyroidism. The CDR3 runs from the conserved cysteine through the conserved F or W. D genes are given only for firm matches. Rows may omit the clone size; those that give it use once, few, many or a size class.

>.|many|TRBV12-5|TRBJ1-1
CASGLVRGDTYFTEAFF
TGTGCTAGTGGTTTGGTACGGGGGGACACCTATTTCACTGAAGCTTTCTTT
>.|many|TRBV12-5|TRBJ2-5
CASGLGSEETQYF
TGTGCTAGTGGTTTAGGGAGCGAAGAGACCCAGTACTTC
>.|many|TRBV7-9|TRBJ2-4
CASSLEPHLAKNIQYF
TGTGCCAGCAGCTTAGAGCCTCACCTAGCCAAAAACATTCAGTACTTC
>TRBD1|.|TRBV20-1|TRBJ1-2
CSAAGQGAYGYTF
TGCAGTGCCGCCGGACAGGGGGCTTATGGCTACACCTTC
>.|few|TRBV29-1|TRBJ2-2
CSAMGGARTGELFF
TGCAGCGCCATGGGGGGGGCGCGGACCGGGGAGCTGTTTTTT
>.|many|TRBV12-3/TRBV12-4|TRBJ1-1
CASSVLPLVNTEAFF
TGTGCCAGCAGTGTCCTTCCGCTCGTGAACACTGAAGCTTTCTTT
>TRBD1|many|TRBV3-1|TRBJ2-1
CASSRRPGQGANEQFF
TGTGCCAGCAGCCGACGGCCGGGACAGGGGGCCAATGAGCAGTTCTTC
>.|many|TRBV4-2|TRBJ1-3
CASRLSTDSGNTIYF
TGTGCCAGCAGGTTATCGACAGACTCTGGAAACACCATATATTTT
>.|many|TRBV28|TRBJ2-7
CASSEVGAAPSYEQYF
TGTGCCAGCAGTGAGGTAGGAGCGGCGCCTTCCTACGAGCAGTACTTC
>.|many|TRBV25-1|TRBJ2-5
CASSEVWGQGETQYF
TGTGCCAGCAGTGAAGTGTGGGGGCAGGGGGAGACCCAGTACTTC
>.|many|TRBV10-1|TRBJ2-2
CASSAGRVTGELFF
TGCGCCAGCAGTGCCGGCAGAGTAACCGGGGAGCTGTTTTTT
>TRBD1|many|TRBV10-2|TRBJ1-2
CASSDRDRVGGGYTF
TGCGCCAGCAGTGACAGGGACAGGGTTGGAGGCGGCTACACCTTC
>.|many|TRBV27|TRBJ1-2
CASTRRVSDGYTF
TGTGCCAGCACAAGGCGGGTTTCAGACGGCTACACCTTC
>TRBD2|few|TRBV7-9|TRBJ2-1
CATPSGGSYNEQFF
TGTGCCACCCCTTCTGGCGGGAGCTACAATGAGCAGTTCTTC
>TRBD1|many|TRBV12-3/TRBV12-4|TRBJ1-5
CASSLRTGYNQPQHF
TGTGCCAGCAGTTTAAGGACAGGGTACAATCAGCCCCAGCATTTT
>.|few|TRBV10-3|TRBJ1-6
CAISEQVGNNSPLHF
TGTGCCATCAGTGAGCAGGTCGGAAATAATTCACCCCTCCACTTT
>TRBD2|many|TRBV12-5|TRBJ2-1
CASGYPGLAGGQEQFF
TGTGCTAGTGGTTATCCGGGACTAGCGGGAGGGCAGGAGCAGTTCTTC
>.|many|TRBV20-1|TRBJ2-2
CSARDLGQGNTGELFF
TGCAGTGCTAGAGATTTGGGGCAGGGGAACACCGGGGAGCTGTTTTTT
>TRBD2|many|TRBV20-1|TRBJ2-5
CSARATSGGQETQYF
TGCAGTGCTAGAGCGACTAGCGGAGGCCAAGAGACCCAGTACTTC
>.|many|TRBV14|TRBJ2-5
CASSRIPGVETQYF
TGTGCCAGCAGTCGGATTCCAGGGGTGGAGACCCAGTACTTC
>.|.|TRBV19|TRBJ1-4
CASSIDRWGENEKLFF
TGTGCCAGTAGTATAGATCGTTGGGGGGAAAATGAAAAACTGTTTTTT
>TRBD1|many|TRBV18|TRBJ1-1
CASSPSGTGHTEAFF
TGTGCCAGCTCACCCTCGGGGACAGGGCACACTGAAGCTTTCTTT
>TRBD1|many|TRBV24-1|TRBJ2-4
CATSIGGQGVDIQYF
TGTGCCACCAGTATCGGAGGACAGGGGGTGGACATTCAGTACTTC
>.|few|TRBV12-3/TRBV12-4|TRBJ1-2
CASRSGALRYGYTF
TGTGCCAGCAGGTCAGGGGCGCTTCGCTATGGCTACACCTTC
>.|few|TRBV5-6|TRBJ2-1
CATSRFSAGGKQFF
TGTGCCACCTCCCGATTCAGCGCTGGGGGTAAGCAGTTCTTC
>.|.|TRBV6-2/TRBV6-3|TRBJ1-2
CASSYDSSYTF
TGTGCCAGCAGTTACGACAGCTCCTACACCTTC
>TRBD2|many|TRBV24-1|TRBJ2-1
CATSDIGLAGDNEQFF
TGTGCCACCAGTGATATAGGACTAGCGGGAGACAATGAGCAGTTCTTC
>.|many|TRBV12-3/TRBV12-4|TRBJ2-1
CASTSTAALQFF
TGTGCCAGCACCTCGACTGCTGCACTACAGTTCTTC
>TRBD2|.|TRBV19|TRBJ2-1
CASSPKGAGRTNYNEQFF
TGTGCCAGTAGTCCCAAAGGTGCCGGGAGGACTAACTACAATGAGCAGTTCTTC
>.|many|TRBV7-3|TRBJ1-5
CASSYGRDQPQHF
TGTGCCAGCAGCTACGGGAGAGATCAGCCCCAGCATTTT
>.|many|TRBV27|TRBJ2-7
CASGRDQQSEQYF
TGTGCCAGCGGCCGGGACCAACAATCCGAGCAGTACTTC
>.|many|TRBV11-2|TRBJ1-5
CASSLGLVQPQHF
TGTGCCAGCAGCTTAGGATTGGTTCAGCCCCAGCATTTT
>.|few|TRBV5-6|TRBJ2-6
CASSFYSDGLSGANVLTF
TGTGCCAGCAGCTTCTATTCTGACGGACTCTCTGGGGCCAACGTCCTGACTTTC
>.|.|TRBV6-6|TRBJ2-7
CASSYSPGMTYEQYF
TGTGCCAGCAGTTACTCACCAGGCATGACCTACGAGCAGTACTTC
>.|.|TRBV18|TRBJ1-2
CASSPMDSYGYTF
TGTGCCAGCTCACCCATGGACTCCTATGGCTACACCTTC
>TRBD1|many|TRBV19|TRBJ1-1
CASSIGQGARRTEAFF
TGTGCCAGTAGTATCGGACAGGGGGCGCGTAGGACTGAAGCTTTCTTT